This TCR beta chain was observed in a study of response to subunit inactivated influenza vaccine. Findings of the study overall: Researchers suggested that each seasonal influenza vaccination recruits few new T cells.

The sample holds one count of this clonotype. Antigen specificity is unknown. The CDR3 sequence is 16 residues long. Germline CDR1 SGHAT, CDR2 FQNNGV. The germline V and J ends were trimmed by 1 base and 4 bases, with 15 bases remaining between them. In TCRdb, the RT-PCR reads were re-called with MiXCR into one record per CDR3 protein. The sample shows a few hundred thousand distinct CDR3 sequences, roughly 22% of them seen only once. The chain uses TRBV11-2 and TRBJ2-3, with TRBD1 as a possible D gene (6 bases). The TCR originated in a man aged 45 to 70 who received an inactivated influenza vaccine. Material: PBMCs from blood, obtained less than 22 months after vaccination. This CDR3 is CASSLGRGRRADTQYF. The CDR3 DNA is TGTGCCAGCAGCTTAGGCAGGGGACGGCGGGCAGATACGCAGTATTTT.